These 18 T cell receptor beta chains were sequenced from one sample in a study of cytomegalovirus exposure and HLA in healthy donors. It was with 60 Vbeta and 13 Jbeta primers that the PCR ran. Libraries were prepared by immunoSEQ multiplex PCR; TCRdb keeps only in-frame clonotypes and omits some of them. This sample carries around 130,000 clones, about 74% of them seen once, and the ten largest clones take about 6%. Material for sequencing was PBMCs. The receptors come from a woman between 45 and 60 years old in good health and CMV-seropositive.

In DNA, the CDR3 is TGTGCCAGCAGCGAAAACATCGGACAGGGGAGTGGCGGCTACACCTTC. As protein: CASSENIGQGSGGYTF. The J gene is TRBJ1-2, the V gene TRBV6-1, with 9 bases aligning to TRBD1. Germline CDR1 and CDR2: MNHNS and SASEGT. Germline trimming cut 6 bases from V and 8 bases from J; bases unmatched to any gene: 16. The length of the CDR3 is 16 residues.

There are a few counts of this clone. This rearrangement joins TRBV7-9 to TRBJ1-4, with D perhaps matching TRBD1 (6 bases). The CDR3 is made up of 15 amino acids. Germline V lookup: CDR1 SEHNR, CDR2 FQNEAQ (reference sequence). V was trimmed by 2 bases and J by 7 bases, leaving 14 bases between them. CDR3 DNA sequence: TGTGCCAGCAGCTTATCGCCCAGGGGCCCTGAAAAACTGTTTTTT. Translation gives CASSLSPRGPEKLFF.

In nucleotides, the CDR3 is TGTGCCAGCAGCGAGCAGACAGTTAGCAATCAGCCCCAGCATTTT. Protein sequence: CASSEQTVSNQPQHF. V usage is TRBV2 and J usage is TRBJ1-5, with D possibly TRBD1 on 5 matching bases. The V gene's germline CDR1 is SNHLY and CDR2 FYNNEI. The V and J ends lost 6 bases and 0 bases respectively, with 12 bases between them. The CDR3 runs 15 residues.

V and J are TRBV11-3 and TRBJ2-7; D uncertain. CDR3 size: 10 residues. Germline CDR1 reads SGHNT; CDR2 reads YENEEA. The V and J ends lost 5 bases and 9 bases respectively, with 8 bases between them. This chain's CDR3 is CASSRLGQYF. CDR3 nucleotide sequence: TGTGCCAGCAGCCGCCTCGGGCAGTACTTC.

The chain combines TRBV19 with TRBJ1-2; TRBD1 is a possible D gene (5 bases). V lost 6 bases to trimming and J lost 4 bases, with 9 bases between them. This CDR3 spans 12 amino acids. Germline V CDR1 and CDR2: LNHDA, SQIVND (reference sequence). CDR3 in DNA: TGTGCCAGTAGCGGGGGAGGCTATGGCTACACCTTC. Protein product: CASSGGGYGYTF.

This clone was seen a handful of times. The chain combines TRBV6-1 with TRBJ2-5; D may be TRBD2 (6 bases). Trimming left V 7 bases short and J 11 bases short, with 17 bases between. CDR1 MNHNS and CDR2 SASEGT come from the germline V gene. CDR3 length: 12 residues. The CDR3 sequence: CASKNGTPEQYF. CDR3 nucleotides: TGTGCCAGCAAGAACGGGACTCCTGAGCAGTACTTC.

This rearrangement joins TRBV19 to TRBJ1-1, with 11 bases lining up with TRBD1. The V segment lost 10 bases and the J segment 6 bases; nucleotides outside the gene matches: 10. Germline CDR1 and CDR2: LNHDA and SQIVND (reference sequence). The length of the CDR3 is 14 residues. This chain's CDR3 is CATTRDRGRPEAFF. The DNA of the CDR3 is TGTGCCACCACTCGGGACAGGGGGAGGCCTGAAGCTTTCTTT.

This sequence joins TRBV27 and TRBJ2-7, with a tentative D call TRBD1 (6 bases). The CDR3 runs to 15 residues. V was trimmed by 2 bases and J by 0 bases, leaving 11 bases between them. Germline V CDR1 and CDR2: MNHEY, SMNVEV (reference sequence). The DNA for the CDR3 is TGTGCCAGCAGTTTAGAGGGACACCCCTCCTACGAGCAGTACTTC. Protein product: CASSLEGHPSYEQYF.

This sequence joins TRBV7-9 and TRBJ2-5; D is perhaps TRBD2 (5 bases). The CDR3 sequence is 13 residues long. The germline CDR1 and CDR2 sequences are SEHNR and FQNEAQ (reference sequence). Trimming cost V 5 bases and J 1 base, with 8 bases left between them. The CDR3 coding sequence is TGTGCCAGCAGCCGACTATTCCAAGAGACCCAGTACTTC. It specifies CASSRLFQETQYF.

This chain links TRBV5-1 with TRBJ1-2; TRBD1 aligns across 10 bases. Per germline, CDR1 SGHRS and CDR2 YFSETQ. The CDR3 has 15 amino acids. The ends lost 4 bases at V and 6 bases at J; junction bases unmatched: 9. This chain's CDR3 is CASSPGDRGQDGYTF. CDR3 DNA: TGCGCCAGCAGCCCGGGGGACAGGGGACAAGATGGCTACACCTTC.

This clone was observed at least ten times. J is TRBJ2-5 and V is TRBV4-1, with D unresolved. The CDR3 loop spans 12 amino acids. V was trimmed by 4 bases and J by 5 bases, leaving 8 bases between them. Germline lookup yields CDR1 MGHRA and CDR2 YSYEKL. The CDR3: CASSRVGETQYF. CDR3 nucleotides: TGCGCCAGCAGCCGAGTCGGGGAGACCCAGTACTTC.

This clone occurred a few times. V is TRBV7-2 and J is TRBJ1-1; 7 bases map to TRBD1. The CDR3 covers 14 residues. Germline trimming cut 5 bases from V and 5 bases from J; bases unmatched to any gene: 8. Germline CDR1 reads SGHTA; CDR2 reads FQGNSA. CDR3: CASSLYRGETEAFF. The DNA of the CDR3 is TGTGCCAGCAGCCTTTACAGGGGTGAAACTGAAGCTTTCTTT.

In the case of this clone: One end of the junction is discordant with germline, which a read error may explain. This chain uses TRBV27 with TRBJ1-2; D possibly corresponds to TRBD1 (5 bases). The CDR3 has 15 amino acids. From germline, CDR1 is MNHEY and CDR2 SMNVEV (reference sequence). The CDR3 loop reads CASSSTAGLLYGYPF. The CDR3 bases are TGTGCCAGCAGTTCCACCGCGGGACTCCTTTATGGCTACCCCTTC.

This clone was seen only a few times. This sequence joins TRBV6-5 and TRBJ2-7; tentatively, D is TRBD2 (6 bases). Germline V gene lookup returns CDR1 MNHEY and CDR2 SVGAGI. The CDR3 has 15 residues. The V and J ends lost 6 bases and 0 bases respectively, with 15 bases between them. The CDR3 bases are TGTGCCAGCAGACGGGAGACAGACAACTCCTACGAGCAGTACTTC. It codes for CASRRETDNSYEQYF.

The chain combines TRBV11-2 with TRBJ2-3, with 8 bases lining up with TRBD2. Germline-derived CDR1 and CDR2 are SGHAT and FQNNGV. Trimming removed 10 bases from V and 4 bases from J; junction bases left unmatched: 4. This CDR3 contains 12 residues. CDR3 in amino acids: CATSGGPDTQYF. DNA for the CDR3: TGTGCCACCTCGGGGGGGCCAGATACGCAGTATTTT.

V usage is TRBV9 and J usage is TRBJ1-6, with D uncertain. The CDR3 totals 15 residues. The V gene lost 2 bases and the J gene lost 0 bases, with 6 bases spanning the gap. Germline V lookup: CDR1 SGDLS, CDR2 YYNGEE. CDR3 residues: CASSVSGSYNSPLHF. The CDR3 coding sequence is TGTGCCAGCAGCGTCTCCGGCTCCTATAATTCACCCCTCCACTTT.

The rearrangement links TRBV19 to TRBJ1-1; TRBD1 might be the D (5 bases). The CDR3 spans 14 residues. With 1 base removed from V and 4 bases from J, the gap between germline ends came to 10 bases. The germline V gene encodes CDR1 LNHDA and CDR2 SQIVND (reference sequence). The CDR3 here is CASSIGGGSTEAFF. CDR3 nucleotides: TGTGCCAGTAGTATAGGGGGCGGGAGCACTGAAGCTTTCTTT.

The chain combines TRBV14 with TRBJ1-2; D is unresolved. The V and J ends lost 0 bases and 8 bases respectively, with 13 bases between them. The CDR3 sequence is 14 residues long. Germline V CDR1 and CDR2: SGHDN, FVKESK. The CDR3 region has the DNA TGTGCCAGCAGCCAAGATATAACGACTCGGGGCTACACCTTC. Its translation is CASSQDITTRGYTF.